The 31 T cell receptor beta chains listed next were all sequenced from one sample in a study of tissue T cells after allogeneic stem cell transplantation. TCRdb's copy holds only in-frame clones and misses some; the assay was immunoSEQ multiplex PCR. The sample shows about 8,200 clones, 40% to 60% of them seen only once. Time point specified: mouse harvest day 7 after allogeneic transplant. Each mouse received 10^7 T-cell-depleted marrow cells plus 10^6 splenic CD5+ T cells by tail vein. Sample: gut tissue. The receptors here all came from a female BALB/c mouse given C57BL/6 T cells with graft-versus-host disease after an allogeneic hematopoietic cell transplant.

As to this clone: These gene names are mouse names. The CDR3 region is CASSPTGGGNTLYF. The part of the CDR3 DNA that was read is TGTGCCAGCAGTCCGACAGGGGGTGGAAATACGCTCTAT. The V and J genes are TRBV15 and TRBJ1-3; TRBD1 matches at 9 bases. The read falls 1 residue short of the CDR3 end, and the missing part is taken from the germline J gene. V trimming: 5 bases; J trimming: 3 bases; junction bases outside the gene matches: 2. This CDR3 has 14 residues. Looked up from germline, CDR1 is SGHND and CDR2 is FRSKSL.

Worth noting for this clone: Genes and germline are mouse. The read stops 1 residue short of the end of the CDR3; the missing end is completed from the germline J gene. This chain connects TRBV13-3 to TRBJ2-4; TRBD2 might be the D (7 bases). The CDR3 length is 15 residues. The germline V and J ends were trimmed by 0 bases and 1 base, with 9 bases remaining between them. The germline V gene has CDR1 NNHDY and CDR2 SYVADS. CDR3 bases read: TGTGCCAGCAGTGATGAAGGGGGGCGTCAAAACACCTTGTAC. Its protein is CASSDEGGRQNTLY. The entire CDR3 reads CASSDEGGRQNTLYF.

Worth noting for this clone: Mouse germline and gene names are used. The CDR3 is cut off 1 residue early in the read; its end comes from the germline J gene. The chain links TRBV26 to TRBJ1-1; TRBD1 might be the D (5 bases). V gave up 11 bases and J gave up 1 base, with 11 bases separating them. This CDR3 has 12 residues. In germline, CDR1 is KGHPV, CDR2 FQNQEV (reference sequence). The CDR3 bases that were read are TGTGCCTGCGGGGGGAGGAACACAGAAGTCTTC. Its protein is CACGGRNTEVF. The whole CDR3 protein is CACGGRNTEVFF. The full variable domain, completed using reference TRBV26 and TRBJ1-1, is NSKVIQTPRYLVKGQGQKAKMRCIPEKGHPVVFWYQQNKNNEFKFLINFQNQEVLQQIDMTEKRFSAECPSNSPCSLEIQSSEAGDSALYLCACGGRNTEVFFGKGTRLTVV.

Turning to this clone: Gene names follow the mouse nomenclature. The sequenced fragment ends 1 residue before the CDR3 boundary, so the rest is inferred from the germline J gene. This rearrangement joins TRBV3 to TRBJ2-7; tentatively, D is TRBD2 (6 bases). The germline CDR1 and CDR2 sequences are SNHLY and FYNGKV (reference sequence). V was trimmed by 1 base and J by 6 bases, leaving 10 bases between them. The CDR3 totals 13 residues. CDR3 DNA, as far as it was read: TGTGCCAGCAGCTTAGAAACTGGGCGTGAACAGTAC. Protein: CASSLETGREQY. The full CDR3 reads CASSLETGREQYF.

Concerning this clone itself: Gene and germline names: mouse. CDR3 DNA, as far as it was read: TGTGCTAGCAGTACAGCAAACACAGAAGTCTTC. Protein sequence: CASSTANTEVF. The whole CDR3 sequence is CASSTANTEVFF. The chain couples TRBV29 to TRBJ1-1, with D unclear. The read gets to within 1 residue of the CDR3 end, and the germline J gene fills in the rest. CDR1 MSHET and CDR2 SYDVDS come from the germline V gene. The ends were cut back, 5 bases at V and 0 bases at J, with 4 bases in the middle. CDR3 length: 12 residues. The full variable domain, rest sourced from reference TRBV29 and TRBJ1-1, is DMKVTQMPRYLIKRMGENVLLECGQDMSHETMYWYRQDPGLGLQLIYISYDVDSNSEGDIPKGYRVSRKKREHFSLILDSAKTNQTSVYFCASSTANTEVFFGKGTRLTVV.

To note about this clone: Genes and germline come from the mouse. The read gets to within 1 residue of the CDR3 end, and the germline J gene fills in the rest. The rearrangement joins TRBV12-2 to TRBJ1-4; no reliable D call. Germline values: CDR1 SGHLS, CDR2 HYDKME. Trimming removed 0 bases from V and 0 bases from J, with 7 bases in between. There are 15 residues in the CDR3. CDR3 amino acids: CASSLVGISNERLFF. The DNA read from the CDR3 is TGTGCCAGCTCTCTCGTCGGGATTTCCAACGAAAGATTATTT.

In the case of this clone: Gene names are mouse gene names. The CDR3 extends 1 residue past the end of the read, so its final part is completed from the germline J gene. The chain recombines TRBV5 with TRBJ2-7; 11 nucleotides agree with TRBD2. The CDR3 runs 13 residues. V trimming: 0 bases; J trimming: 9 bases; junction bases outside the gene matches: 1. Looked up from germline, CDR1 is LGHNA and CDR2 is YNLKQL (reference sequence). The sequenced CDR3 bases are TGTGCCAGCAGCCAAGATGGGACTGGGGGACAGTAC. Translation: CASSQDGTGGQY. The CDR3 reads in full as CASSQDGTGGQYF.

For this clone: Any gene name here is a mouse gene name. The CDR3 goes on 1 residue after the read ends, and that part is filled in from the germline J gene. The chain employs TRBV12-1 and TRBJ1-1, with a possible D match to TRBD1 (5 bases). The CDR3 sequence is 13 residues long. Looked up from germline, CDR1 is SGHSN and CDR2 is HYEKVE. V was clipped by 2 bases and J by 0 bases, with 6 bases between them. Incomplete CDR3 DNA: TGTGCCAGCTCTCCGACAGCAAACACAGAAGTCTTC. Translated: CASSPTANTEVF. In full, the CDR3 reads CASSPTANTEVFF.

In this sample, this clone is medium-sized. Gene and germline names: mouse. The sequence runs out 1 residue before the end of the CDR3; the remainder is reconstructed from the germline J gene. The V and J genes are TRBV13-2 and TRBJ2-7; D is uncertain. The CDR3 has 11 residues. CDR1 and CDR2 (germline): NNHNN, SYGAGS (reference sequence). Trimming left V 1 base short and J 7 bases short, with 6 bases between. CDR3: CASGDTTEQYF. Partial CDR3 DNA: TGTGCCAGCGGTGATACAACCGAACAGTAC.

Concerning this clone: Gene names are the mouse ones. The CDR3 is cut off 1 residue early in the read; its end comes from the germline J gene. The chain combines TRBV3 with TRBJ2-3; 8 positions agree with TRBD2. CDR1 and CDR2 from the germline V gene are SNHLY and FYNGKV (reference sequence). The CDR3 has 16 residues. Losses at the gene ends were 1 base for V and 0 bases for J; bases not matched to a gene: 3. Partial CDR3 DNA: TGTGCCAGCAGCTTAGTGGGGGGGTCTAGTGCAGAAACGCTGTAT. This codes for CASSLVGGSSAETLY. In full, the CDR3 reads CASSLVGGSSAETLYF. Looking up the rest from reference TRBV3 and TRBJ2-3 gives the full variable domain: GPKVLQIPSHQIIDMGQMVTLNCDPVSNHLYFYWYKQILGQQMEFLVNFYNGKVMEKSKLFKDQFSVERPDGSYFTLKIQPTALEDSAVYFCASSLVGGSSAETLYFGSGTRLTVL.

Concerning this clone itself: Mouse gene names apply. The read ends 1 residue before the CDR3 terminus; that terminus is restored from the germline J gene. Other DNA sequences from this sample encode an identical CDR3 as well. This chain joins TRBV15 and TRBJ2-1; 13 nucleotides line up with TRBD2. Germline CDR1 is SGHND and CDR2 is FRSKSL. V was clipped by 1 base and J by 7 bases; unmatched bases: 4. The CDR3 is 16 residues long. The part of the CDR3 DNA that was read is TGTGCCAGCAGTTTAGGGGGACTGGGGGGGGGCGCTGAGCAGTTC. This gives the protein CASSLGGLGGGAEQF. From start to end, the CDR3 is CASSLGGLGGGAEQFF.

This clone has a single count. The gene names here belong to mouse. CDR3 DNA (partial): TGTGCCAGCGGTGATGGGAACAGGGGAGACACAGAAGTCTTC. This translates into CASGDGNRGDTEVF. The complete CDR3 sequence is CASGDGNRGDTEVFF. This chain links TRBV13-2 with TRBJ1-1; the match to TRBD1 covers 7 bases. The read terminates 1 residue ahead of where the CDR3 ends, so the germline J gene completes it. V gave up 0 bases and J gave up 3 bases; unmatched junction bases: 5. Per the germline V gene, CDR1 is NNHNN and CDR2 is SYGAGS (reference sequence). This CDR3 comprises 15 residues.

To note about this clone: Gene labels here are mouse ones. The read halts 1 residue ahead of the CDR3 end, with the missing end drawn from the germline J gene. The chain recombines TRBV26 with TRBJ1-4; no clear D gene. The germline V and J ends were trimmed by 6 bases and 3 bases, with 2 bases remaining between them. The germline V gene encodes CDR1 KGHPV and CDR2 FQNQEV (reference sequence). The CDR3 loop spans 11 amino acids. The CDR3 protein is CASRANERLFF. The CDR3 bases that were read are TGTGCCAGCAGGGCCAACGAAAGATTATTT.

Concerning this clone: Here the gene names and germline are mouse. Read coverage stops 1 residue before the CDR3 terminus; the germline J gene supplies the remainder. J is TRBJ1-4 and V is TRBV12-1, with a weak D call TRBD1 (5 bases). Germline values: CDR1 SGHSN, CDR2 HYEKVE. The CDR3 covers 14 residues. The V end was cut by 2 bases, the J end by 7 bases, with 13 bases between. CDR3 bases read: TGTGCCAGCTCTCGGGGACTCCCCTCCGAAAGATTATTT. It encodes CASSRGLPSERLF. From start to end, the CDR3 is CASSRGLPSERLFF. The whole variable domain, filled in from reference TRBV12-1 and TRBJ1-4, reads DSGVVQSPRHIIKEKGGRSVLTCIPISGHSNVVWYQQTLGKELKFLIQHYEKVERDKGFLPSRFSVQQFDDYHSEMNMSALELEDSAMYFCASSRGLPSERLFFGHGTKLSVL.

There are a few counts of this clone. The germline and genes are mouse ones. The observed sequence ends 1 residue before the CDR3 terminus, with the missing tail filled in from the germline J gene. The J gene is TRBJ1-3, the V gene TRBV19, with D perhaps TRBD1 (5 bases). CDR3 length: 12 amino acids. Germline CDR1 is FNHDT and CDR2 is SITEND (reference sequence). The V end was cut by 4 bases, the J end by 10 bases, with 12 bases between. This CDR3 reads CASSQGRGTLYF. The sequenced CDR3 bases are TGTGCCAGCAGTCAGGGAAGAGGGACGCTCTAT.

Notes on this clone: These gene names are mouse names. Read sequence stops 1 residue before the CDR3 end, and the germline J gene provides the missing end. The same CDR3 arises from other DNA sequences in this sample as well. The rearrangement links TRBV26 to TRBJ2-4; D gene ambiguous. Between the trimmed V and J ends, which lost 2 bases and 0 bases, there was a span of 3 bases. Germline lookup yields CDR1 KGHPV and CDR2 FQNQEV (reference sequence). CDR3 length: 13 residues. The CDR3 DNA, read in part, is TGTGCCAGCAGTCTGGGAAGTCAAAACACCTTGTAC. As protein: CASSLGSQNTLY. The entire CDR3 protein is CASSLGSQNTLYF. Drawing the rest from reference TRBV26 and TRBJ2-4, the complete variable domain is NSKVIQTPRYLVKGQGQKAKMRCIPEKGHPVVFWYQQNKNNEFKFLINFQNQEVLQQIDMTEKRFSAECPSNSPCSLEIQSSEAGDSALYLCASSLGSQNTLYFGAGTRLSVL.

This clone was counted a few times. Here the gene names and germline are mouse. The CDR3 end lies 1 residue beyond the end of the read and is filled in from the germline J gene. V gene TRBV26 combines with J gene TRBJ2-2; D is undetermined. Germline CDR1 reads KGHPV; CDR2 reads FQNQEV (reference sequence). CDR3 length: 14 residues. The ends were cut back, 2 bases at V and 2 bases at J, with 6 bases in the middle. The CDR3 bases that were read are TGTGCCAGCAGTCTGAAACAGAACACCGGGCAGCTCTAC. The encoded protein is CASSLKQNTGQLY. The CDR3, in full, reads CASSLKQNTGQLYF. Based on the CDR3 plus reference TRBV26 and TRBJ2-2, the full variable domain is NSKVIQTPRYLVKGQGQKAKMRCIPEKGHPVVFWYQQNKNNEFKFLINFQNQEVLQQIDMTEKRFSAECPSNSPCSLEIQSSEAGDSALYLCASSLKQNTGQLYFGEGSKLTVL.

There are a few counts of this clone. The gene names given are mouse names. CDR3 sequence: CASRRQISGNTLYF. The part of the CDR3 DNA that was read is TGTGCCAGCAGGCGACAAATTTCTGGAAATACGCTCTAT. The chain uses TRBV26 and TRBJ1-3; D gene ambiguous. The read terminates 1 residue ahead of where the CDR3 ends, so the germline J gene completes it. This CDR3 is built from 14 residues. Between the trimmed V and J ends, which lost 6 bases and 0 bases, there was a span of 9 bases. CDR1 is KGHPV and CDR2 is FQNQEV in the germline V gene (reference sequence).

This clone is termed medium-sized. These gene names are mouse names. Sequencing ends 1 residue short of the CDR3 end; the germline J gene provides the rest. This rearrangement joins TRBV20 to TRBJ1-2, with D unclear. V lost 1 base and J 1 base, leaving 7 bases between the germline ends. CDR1 GFQATS and CDR2 STVNSAI come from the germline V gene. CDR3 length: 13 residues. The CDR3 spells CGARGQENSDYTF. Incomplete CDR3 DNA: TGTGGTGCTAGGGGACAAGAAAACTCCGACTACACC.

For this clone: Germline and genes here are mouse. The read comes to an end 1 residue before the CDR3 does, leaving the germline J gene to fill in the end. This chain uses TRBV17 with TRBJ1-1; 7 nucleotides agree with TRBD1. Germline trimming cut 3 bases from V and 4 bases from J; bases unmatched to any gene: 5. Germline-derived CDR1 and CDR2 are MNHDT and YYDKIL. The CDR3 is 14 amino acids. The CDR3 bases that were read are TGTGCTAGCAGTAGCAACAGGGGAGGCACAGAAGTCTTC. Translated, it gives CASSSNRGGTEVF. The complete CDR3 sequence is CASSSNRGGTEVFF.

To note about this clone: Germline and genes here are mouse. The read terminates 1 residue ahead of where the CDR3 ends, so the germline J gene completes it. The chain couples TRBV16 to TRBJ1-6; TRBD1 aligns across 7 bases. TRBJ1-6 is filed as an ORF, its function uncertain. J was trimmed by 8 bases and V by 3 bases; bases with no gene match: 1. Germline V lookup: CDR1 SGHSA, CDR2 FRNQAP. The CDR3 runs to 13 residues. The DNA read from the CDR3 is TGTGCAAGCAGCTTCGGGACAGATTCGCCCCTCTAC. Translated, it gives CASSFGTDSPLY. The whole CDR3 protein is CASSFGTDSPLYF.

Worth noting for this clone: Genes here carry mouse names. The missing CDR3 end, 1 residue past where the read stops, is filled in from the germline J gene. This chain connects TRBV1 to TRBJ2-7; the D gene is possibly TRBD2 (6 bases). CDR3 length: 13 amino acids. Trimming took 0 bases from V and 5 from J, leaving 8 bases between them. CDR1 and CDR2 (germline): NSQYPW, LRSPGD (reference sequence). CDR3 DNA, as far as it was read: TGCACCTGCAGTGCAGATCCTGGGGATGAACAGTAC. This gives the protein CTCSADPGDEQY. The CDR3, in full, reads CTCSADPGDEQYF.

This clone was found a few times. Here the gene names and germline are mouse. Read sequence stops 1 residue before the CDR3 end, and the germline J gene provides the missing end. The chain has TRBV26 and TRBJ1-3, with D perhaps matching TRBD1 (5 bases). The V end was cut by 4 bases, the J end by 2 bases, with 9 bases between. CDR1 and CDR2 (germline): KGHPV, FQNQEV (reference sequence). The CDR3 runs to 14 residues. Incomplete CDR3 DNA: TGTGCCAGCAGTCCCTCGGGGGCTGGAAATACGCTCTAT. Its protein product is CASSPSGAGNTLY. The whole CDR3 region reads CASSPSGAGNTLYF.

This clone is judged medium-sized. The gene names given are mouse names. The read terminates 1 residue ahead of where the CDR3 ends, so the germline J gene completes it. This chain uses TRBV13-1 with TRBJ2-3, with 7 bases fitting TRBD1. The CDR3 loop spans 14 amino acids. The germline CDR1 and CDR2 sequences are NSHNY and SYGAGN. The trim removed 5 bases at V and 1 base at J, leaving 4 bases unmatched. This CDR3 reads CASSRQGGAETLYF. The sequenced part of the CDR3 DNA is TGTGCCAGCAGCCGACAGGGCGGTGCAGAAACGCTGTAT.

This clone was detected only a few times. Genes here carry mouse names. The read finishes 1 residue shy of the CDR3 end, and the germline J gene is used to complete it. The V and J genes are TRBV12-2 and TRBJ2-5; 10 bases are a match to TRBD2. The CDR3 runs 16 residues. Germline V gene data show CDR1 as SGHLS and CDR2 as HYDKME. The V segment lost 1 base and the J segment 2 bases; nucleotides outside the gene matches: 5. The chain's CDR3 is CASSLYWGGSQDTQYF. CDR3 bases read: TGTGCCAGCTCTCTTTACTGGGGGGGATCCCAAGACACCCAGTAC.

For this clone: Mouse gene names and germline throughout. The CDR3 end lies 1 residue beyond the end of the read and is filled in from the germline J gene. The V call is TRBV4, the J call TRBJ2-5, with D maybe TRBD1 (6 bases). This CDR3 has 12 amino acids. Trimming cost V 5 bases and J 5 bases, with 8 bases left between them. Germline V gene lookup returns CDR1 LGHDT and CDR2 YNNKQL (reference sequence). The CDR3: CASSPGVDTQYF. CDR3 bases read: TGTGCCAGCAGCCCAGGGGTAGACACCCAGTAC.

This clone was recorded once. Genes here carry mouse names. The missing CDR3 end, 1 residue past where the read stops, is filled in from the germline J gene. The V and J genes are TRBV5 and TRBJ2-1; D perhaps matches TRBD1 (5 bases). The CDR3 has 14 residues. Germline V gives CDR1 LGHNA, CDR2 YNLKQL (reference sequence). V lost 3 bases, J lost 5 bases, and 11 bases lay in between. The sequenced CDR3 bases are TGTGCCAGCAGCCAGAGGGGAAACAATGCTGAGCAGTTC. This gives the protein CASSQRGNNAEQF. The whole CDR3 sequence is CASSQRGNNAEQFF.

A remark on this clone: Each gene name is a mouse one. The CDR3 end falls 1 residue outside the read, so it is completed with the germline J gene. The V gene is TRBV3, the J gene TRBJ2-7; D is possibly TRBD2 (6 bases). Trimming removed 3 bases at V and 7 bases at J, with 13 bases between. This CDR3 is 13 amino acids long. From germline, CDR1 is SNHLY and CDR2 FYNGKV (reference sequence). CDR3 bases read: TGTGCCAGCAGCTTCTATACTGGGAGGGAACAGTAC. This gives the protein CASSFYTGREQY. The full CDR3 is CASSFYTGREQYF.

On this clone: Genes and germline come from the mouse. The read terminates 1 residue before the CDR3 end, so the remaining end is supplied by the germline J gene. The chain couples TRBV31 to TRBJ2-5; 9 nucleotides agree with TRBD2. J gave up 2 bases and V 3 bases, and 6 bases lay outside the gene matches. There are 15 residues in the CDR3. The V gene's germline CDR1 is GKSSPN and CDR2 SITVG. The CDR3 reads CAWSSLGGLQDTQYF. The covered CDR3 bases are TGTGCCTGGAGCTCCTTGGGGGGGCTCCAAGACACCCAGTAC.

To note about this clone: The gene names given are mouse names. The sequence runs out 1 residue before the end of the CDR3; the remainder is reconstructed from the germline J gene. Other DNA sequences in the sample encode the same CDR3. This rearrangement joins TRBV26 to TRBJ1-1; D unresolved. This CDR3 comprises 12 residues. V was shortened by 4 bases and J by 0 bases, with 3 bases between the two germline ends. Germline-derived CDR1 and CDR2 are KGHPV and FQNQEV (reference sequence). Partial CDR3 DNA: TGTGCCAGCAGTCGCCAGAACACAGAAGTCTTC. It yields the protein CASSRQNTEVF. The full-length CDR3 reads as CASSRQNTEVFF. The entire variable domain, with the rest obtained from reference TRBV26 and TRBJ1-1, is as follows: NSKVIQTPRYLVKGQGQKAKMRCIPEKGHPVVFWYQQNKNNEFKFLINFQNQEVLQQIDMTEKRFSAECPSNSPCSLEIQSSEAGDSALYLCASSRQNTEVFFGKGTRLTVV.

About this clone: Gene names are the mouse ones. Read data end 1 residue before the CDR3 end; the end is taken from the germline J gene. The genes are TRBV23 and TRBJ1-2. CDR3 size: 12 residues. Per germline, CDR1 KGHTA and CDR2 FQNQQP. CDR3 DNA, as far as it was read: TGCTCCAGCAGTCAAGGGGTCTCCGACTACACC. It codes for CSSSQGVSDYT. The full CDR3 protein reads CSSSQGVSDYTF.